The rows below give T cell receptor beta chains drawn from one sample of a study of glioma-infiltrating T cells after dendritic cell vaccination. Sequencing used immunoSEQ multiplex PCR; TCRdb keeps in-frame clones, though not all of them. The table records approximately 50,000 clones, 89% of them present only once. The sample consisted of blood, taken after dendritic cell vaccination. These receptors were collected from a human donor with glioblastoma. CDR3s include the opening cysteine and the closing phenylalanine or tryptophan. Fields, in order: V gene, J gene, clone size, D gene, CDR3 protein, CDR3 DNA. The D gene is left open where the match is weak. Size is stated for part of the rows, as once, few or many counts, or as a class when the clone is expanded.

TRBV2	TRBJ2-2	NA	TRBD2	CASKVLVAGVPGELFF	TGTGCCAGCAAGGTCTTGGTAGCGGGAGTTCCCGGGGAGCTGTTTTTT
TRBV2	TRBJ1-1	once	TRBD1	CASTPTGFEAFF	TGTGCCAGCACTCCGACAGGGTTTGAAGCTTTCTTT
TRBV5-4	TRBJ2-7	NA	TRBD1	CASSLAGQESYEQYF	TGTGCCAGCAGCTTGGCCGGACAGGAGTCCTACGAGCAGTACTTC
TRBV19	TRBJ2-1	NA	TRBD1	CASSIGQGSHNEQFF	TGTGCCAGTAGTATCGGACAGGGCTCCCACAATGAGCAGTTCTTC
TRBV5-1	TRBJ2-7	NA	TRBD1	CASSDGGTGGLEQYF	TGCGCCAGCAGCGACGGAGGGACAGGGGGCCTCGAGCAGTACTTC
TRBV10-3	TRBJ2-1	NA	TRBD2	CAISDSGSEQFF	TGTGCCATCAGTGACAGCGGGAGTGAGCAGTTCTTC
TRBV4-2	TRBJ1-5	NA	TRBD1	CASSRDRDQPQHF	TGTGCCAGCAGCCGGGACAGGGATCAGCCCCAGCATTTT
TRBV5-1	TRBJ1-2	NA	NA	CASSEEANYGYTF	TGCGCCAGCAGCGAGGAAGCGAACTATGGCTACACCTTC
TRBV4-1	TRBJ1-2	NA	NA	CASSQDREVSYGYTF	TGCGCCAGCAGCCAAGACAGGGAGGTTTCCTATGGCTACACCTTC
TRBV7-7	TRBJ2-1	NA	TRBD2	CASSLAGRDNEQFF	TGTGCTAGCAGCTTAGCGGGGAGGGACAATGAGCAGTTCTTC
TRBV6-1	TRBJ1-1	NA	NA	CASSEAPTSNTEAFF	TGTGCCAGCAGTGAGGCACCCACATCGAACACTGAAGCTTTCTTT
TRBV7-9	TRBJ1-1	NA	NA	CASSPPTRVSGTEAFF	TGTGCCAGCAGCCCACCCACCCGGGTATCGGGCACTGAAGCTTTCTTT
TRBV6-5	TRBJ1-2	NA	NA	CASTSGRRYTF	TGTGCCAGCACCAGCGGACGCCGCTACACCTTC
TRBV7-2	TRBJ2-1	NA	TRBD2	CASSSLAGAYEQFF	TGTGCCAGCAGCTCACTAGCGGGAGCCTATGAGCAGTTCTTC
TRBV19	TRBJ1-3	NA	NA	CASTLSAGAGNTIYF	TGTGCCAGTACCCTCTCCGCAGGGGCAGGAAACACCATATATTTT
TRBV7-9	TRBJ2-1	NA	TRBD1	CASSSRRGTGKNEQFF	TGTGCCAGCAGCTCTAGGCGCGGGACAGGGAAAAATGAGCAGTTCTTC
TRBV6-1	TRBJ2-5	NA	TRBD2	CASTQAGGIRGMRYF	TGTGCCAGCACTCAAGCGGGAGGTATAAGAGGGATGCGGTACTTC
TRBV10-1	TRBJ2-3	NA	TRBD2	CASSEKAGGWTDTQYF	TGCGCCAGCAGTGAGAAAGCGGGAGGTTGGACAGATACGCAGTATTTT
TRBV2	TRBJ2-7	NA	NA	CASSWTAPFEQYF	TGTGCCAGCAGTTGGACTGCCCCCTTCGAGCAGTACTTC
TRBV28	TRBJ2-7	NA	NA	CASSLSGYEQYF	TGTGCCAGCAGTTTATCCGGCTACGAGCAGTACTTC
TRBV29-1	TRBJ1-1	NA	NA	CSVEGWEKGTEAFF	TGCAGCGTTGAAGGTTGGGAGAAGGGTACTGAAGCTTTCTTT
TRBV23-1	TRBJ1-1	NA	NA	CASSQSEFGAPWAFF	TGCGCCAGCAGTCAATCGGAATTTGGGGCGCCCTGGGCTTTCTTT
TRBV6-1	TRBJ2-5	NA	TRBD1	CASRRTGGWETQYF	TGTGCCAGCAGGCGGACAGGGGGGTGGGAGACCCAGTACTTC
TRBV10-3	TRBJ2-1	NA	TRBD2	CAITGTSKEGEQFF	TGTGCCATCACCGGGACTAGCAAGGAAGGTGAGCAGTTCTTC
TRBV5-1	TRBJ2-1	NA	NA	CASSLVQVNEQFF	TGCGCCAGCAGCTTGGTACAGGTCAATGAGCAGTTCTTC
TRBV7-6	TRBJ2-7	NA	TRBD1	CASSSTGTVSFEQYF	TGTGCCAGCAGCTCAACCGGGACAGTCAGCTTCGAGCAGTACTTC
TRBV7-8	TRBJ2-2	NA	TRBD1	CASSARQGLELFF	TGTGCCAGCAGCGCCAGACAGGGGCTGGAGCTGTTTTTT
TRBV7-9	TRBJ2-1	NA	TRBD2	CASSSTRTSSYNEQFF	TGTGCCAGCAGCTCAACCCGGACTAGCTCCTACAATGAGCAGTTCTTC
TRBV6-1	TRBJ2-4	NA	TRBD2	CASSGLAGGSQNIQYF	TGTGCCAGCAGTGGCCTGGCGGGGGGCTCCCAAAACATTCAGTACTTC
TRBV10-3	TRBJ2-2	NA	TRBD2	CAIKGLAGANTGELFF	TGTGCCATAAAGGGACTAGCGGGAGCGAACACCGGGGAGCTGTTTTTT
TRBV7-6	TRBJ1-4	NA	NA	CASSLDQGNEKLFF	TGTGCCAGCAGCTTAGACCAGGGGAATGAAAAACTGTTTTTT
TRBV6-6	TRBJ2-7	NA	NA	CATKPGLPYEQYF	TGTGCCACCAAGCCCGGGTTGCCCTACGAGCAGTACTTC
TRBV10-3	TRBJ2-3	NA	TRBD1	CAISGRDRGNTQYF	TGTGCCATCAGTGGGCGAGACAGGGGCAATACGCAGTATTTT
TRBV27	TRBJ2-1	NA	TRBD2	CASSSPAGGIYEQFF	TGTGCCAGCAGTTCCCCAGCGGGAGGGATATATGAGCAGTTCTTC
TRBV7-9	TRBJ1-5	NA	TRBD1	CASSPGTGNQPQHF	TGTGCCAGCAGCCCGGGGACAGGCAATCAGCCCCAGCATTTT
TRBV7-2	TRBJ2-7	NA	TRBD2	CASSLGGGSYEQYF	TGTGCCAGCAGCCTCGGCGGGGGATCCTACGAGCAGTACTTC
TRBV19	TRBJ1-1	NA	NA	CASSSPGSEAFF	TGTGCCAGTAGTAGTCCGGGTTCTGAAGCTTTCTTT
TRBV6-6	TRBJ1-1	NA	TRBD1	CASRDRDRKNTEAFF	TGTGCCAGCCGCGACCGGGACAGAAAAAACACTGAAGCTTTCTTT
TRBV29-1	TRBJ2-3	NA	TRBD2	CSVAGGLAASTDTQYF	TGCAGCGTTGCTGGAGGCCTAGCGGCAAGCACAGATACGCAGTATTTT
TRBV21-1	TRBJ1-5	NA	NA	CASSTPDEGQHNQPQHF	TGTGCCAGCAGCACACCAGATGAGGGACAGCACAATCAGCCCCAGCATTTT
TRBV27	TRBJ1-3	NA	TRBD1	CASSLQRTGIGNTIYF	TGTGCCAGCAGTTTACAAAGGACAGGGATTGGAAACACCATATATTTT
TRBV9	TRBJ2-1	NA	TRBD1	CASGKQGSSYNEQFF	TGTGCCAGCGGAAAACAGGGGAGCTCCTACAATGAGCAGTTCTTC
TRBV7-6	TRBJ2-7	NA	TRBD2	CASSRGLAGDEQYF	TGTGCCAGCAGCAGGGGACTAGCGGGAGACGAGCAGTACTTC
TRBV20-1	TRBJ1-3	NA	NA	CSAIQQGTIYF	TGCAGTGCCATACAACAGGGCACCATATATTTT
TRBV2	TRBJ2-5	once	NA	CAITDRQETQYF	TGTGCCATTACAGACCGACAAGAGACCCAGTACTTC
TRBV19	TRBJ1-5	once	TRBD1	CASSIRAGTETQPQHF	TGTGCCAGTAGTATTCGAGCCGGGACAGAAACTCAGCCCCAGCATTTT
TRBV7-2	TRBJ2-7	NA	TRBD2	CASSLNGGAGLAGNEQYF	TGTGCCAGCAGCTTAAATGGAGGGGCCGGGCTAGCGGGAAACGAGCAGTACTTC
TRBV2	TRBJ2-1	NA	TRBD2	CASSESGRIDHEQFF	TGTGCCAGCAGTGAGAGCGGGAGAATTGACCATGAGCAGTTCTTC
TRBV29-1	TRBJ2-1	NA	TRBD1	CSVGLRQGNEQFF	TGCAGCGTTGGGTTGCGACAGGGGAATGAGCAGTTCTTC
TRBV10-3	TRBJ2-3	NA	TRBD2	CATRTSGTRRSDTQYF	TGTGCCACTAGGACTAGCGGGACCCGAAGGTCAGATACGCAGTATTTT
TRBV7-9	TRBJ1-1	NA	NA	CASSRTTAGTEAFF	TGTGCCAGCAGCCGTACAACCGCGGGCACTGAAGCTTTCTTT
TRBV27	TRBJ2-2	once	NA	CASSLQVITNTGELFF	TGTGCCAGCAGTCTGCAGGTGATTACGAACACCGGGGAGCTGTTTTTT
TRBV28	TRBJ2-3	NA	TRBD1	CASSLKSGTGRDF	TGTGCCAGCAGTCTTAAATCCGGGACAGGGCGAGATTTT
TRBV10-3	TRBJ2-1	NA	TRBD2	CAITGTSGDNEQFF	TGTGCCATCACCGGGACTAGCGGAGACAATGAGCAGTTCTTC
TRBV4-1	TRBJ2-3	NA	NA	CASSPGAGRTDTQYF	TGCGCCAGCAGTCCCGGGGCGGGACGCACAGATACGCAGTATTTT